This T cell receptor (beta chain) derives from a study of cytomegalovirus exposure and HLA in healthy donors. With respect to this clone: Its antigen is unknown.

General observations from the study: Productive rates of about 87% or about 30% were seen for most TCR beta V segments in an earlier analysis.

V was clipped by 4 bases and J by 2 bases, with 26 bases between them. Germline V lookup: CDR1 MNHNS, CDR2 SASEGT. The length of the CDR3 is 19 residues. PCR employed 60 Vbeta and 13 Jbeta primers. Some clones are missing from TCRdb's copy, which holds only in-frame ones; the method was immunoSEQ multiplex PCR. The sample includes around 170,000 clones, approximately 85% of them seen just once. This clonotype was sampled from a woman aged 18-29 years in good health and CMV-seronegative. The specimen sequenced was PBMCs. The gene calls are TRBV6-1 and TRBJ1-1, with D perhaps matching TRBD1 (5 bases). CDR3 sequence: CASSGRRPGTKITNTEAFF. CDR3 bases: TGTGCCAGCAGTGGAAGGAGACCCGGGACTAAGATAACCAACACTGAAGCTTTCTTT.